This T cell receptor (beta chain) was sequenced during a study of resident and recirculating memory T cells in vitiligo. Looking at the study overall: Epidermis came from shave biopsies of lesional and nonlesional sites, plus PBMCs.

Germline CDR1 is KGHSH and CDR2 is LQKENI. V lost 8 bases and J lost 3, with 19 bases in between. The CDR3 spans 15 residues. Profiled with immunoSEQ multiplex PCR; TCRdb holds only in-frame clones, not every one. The data contain 70,000 or so clones, roughly 92% of them seen just once; the ten biggest clones take up 4.9%. The gene calls are TRBV18 and TRBJ2-5, with D possibly being TRBD2 (5 bases). Sequenced material: blood. This TCR was sampled from a male donor with vitiligo. The chain's CDR3 is CASTKYGIREETQYF. The CDR3 bases are TGTGCCAGCACCAAGTACGGGATCAGAGAAGAGACCCAGTACTTC.